This T cell receptor beta chain came from a study of shared clonotypes between healthy human individuals. Per the germline V gene, CDR1 is MNHEY and CDR2 is SVGAGI. V lost 10 bases and J 4 bases, leaving 17 bases between the germline ends. CDR3 length: 13 amino acids. The repertoire was sequenced with immunoSEQ multiplex PCR; TCRdb's copy has only in-frame clones and lacks some. The table has about 2.4 million clones, roughly 93% seen once. The sequence came from a man between 18 and 35 years old in good health. Some clones in this sample may be carry-over from other donors' samples. Sequences were obtained from naive CD4+ T cells from PBMCs. Regarding subset: CD45RA+ positively selected. The chain carries TRBV6-5 and TRBJ2-7; perhaps TRBD1 as D (5 bases). Here the CDR3 reads CATLGPRGYEQYF. CDR3 bases: TGTGCCACTCTAGGCCCTAGGGGTTACGAGCAGTACTTC.